This TCR beta chain was recovered during a study of blood T cell repertoires in COVID-19. Study-level background: Specimens from acute and convalescent COVID-19 originated in the United States, Italy and Spain. PBMCs, B-cell-depleted T cells, or T cells were the source of the cDNA or gDNA that made up the material.

This table comes from immunoSEQ multiplex PCR, and its TCRdb copy is limited to in-frame clones, with some not included. Of approximately 130,000 clones in the sample, approximately 85% were seen once. The germline V gene encodes CDR1 SGHTA and CDR2 FQGNSA. CDR3 size: 14 residues. V dropped 5 bases and J dropped 6; count of bases not matched to a gene: 7. V usage is TRBV7-2 and J usage is TRBJ2-7, with 10 bases lining up with TRBD1. This sequence was found in a human donor in a cohort sampled during active COVID-19. Sequenced sample: peripheral blood. The CDR3 DNA reads TGTGCCAGCAGCCTTGACAGGGGGCGCGGCGAGCAGTACTTC. Translating gives CASSLDRGRGEQYF. Using reference TRBV7-2 and TRBJ2-7 for the parts outside the CDR3, the full variable domain is GAGVSQSPSNKVTEKGKDVELRCDPISGHTALYWYRQSLGQGLEFLIYFQGNSAPDKSGLPSDRFSAERTGGSVSTLTIQRTQQEDSAVYLCASSLDRGRGEQYFGPGTRLTVT.